This T cell receptor beta chain stems from a study of technical replicates of blood from four donors. Losses at the gene ends were 0 bases for V and 3 bases for J; bases not matched to a gene: 8. The length of the CDR3 is 16 residues. CDR1 and CDR2 from the germline V gene are MNHEY and SVGAGI. Measured with immunoSEQ multiplex PCR; TCRdb has only the in-frame clones, and not every one. Of approximately 76,000 clones listed, approximately 86% were seen once; the top ten hold approximately 5%. This TCR was sampled from a human donor in good health. Some clones in this sample may be carry-over from other donors' samples. V gene TRBV6-5 combines with J gene TRBJ2-7; 7 positions agree with TRBD2. Sequenced material: PBMCs. This CDR3 reads CASSYSIRASGYEQYF. DNA of the CDR3: TGTGCCAGCAGTTACTCGATTCGGGCTAGCGGCTACGAGCAGTACTTC.